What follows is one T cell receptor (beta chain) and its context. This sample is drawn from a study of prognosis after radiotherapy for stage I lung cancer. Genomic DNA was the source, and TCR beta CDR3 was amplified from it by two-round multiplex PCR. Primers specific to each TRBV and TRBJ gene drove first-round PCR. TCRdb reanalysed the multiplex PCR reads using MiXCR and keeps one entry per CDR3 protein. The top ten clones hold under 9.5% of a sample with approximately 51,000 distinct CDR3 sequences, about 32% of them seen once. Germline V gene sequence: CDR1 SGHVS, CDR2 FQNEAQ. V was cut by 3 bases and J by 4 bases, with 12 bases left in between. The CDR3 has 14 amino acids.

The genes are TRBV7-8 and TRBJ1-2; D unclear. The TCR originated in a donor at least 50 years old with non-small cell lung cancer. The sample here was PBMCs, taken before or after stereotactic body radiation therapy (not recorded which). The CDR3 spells CASSLVHVPYGYTF. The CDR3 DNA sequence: TGTGCCAGCAGCTTGGTCCATGTACCCTATGGCTACACCTTC.